This entry describes one TCR beta chain. Its target is unknown. This specimen belongs to a study of cytomegalovirus exposure and HLA in healthy donors. Germline V gene sequence: CDR1 SGHVS, CDR2 FNYEAQ. This CDR3 contains 12 residues. The primer mix had 60 Vbeta and 13 Jbeta primers. The data were produced by immunoSEQ multiplex PCR, yet TCRdb's version contains in-frame clones alone and is incomplete. The data contain 200,000 to 250,000 clones, around 82% of them singletons. Points from the study as a whole: Productive rates of about 87% or about 30% were seen for most TCR beta V segments in an earlier analysis. Judged likely to be a sequencing artifact was a cluster of highly shared sequence variants. Cytomegalovirus status was reportedly diagnosed by the classifier with high specificity and sensitivity.

Sequencing was done on a sample of PBMCs. The receptor comes from a woman aged 25 to 45 in good health and CMV-seronegative. The rearrangement uses TRBV7-6 and TRBJ2-5; no clear D gene. The DNA end lines up better with TRBJ2-7; the J call may be wrong. In nucleotides, the CDR3 is TGTGCCAGCAGCTTAAACGACTACGAGCAGTACTTC. It encodes CASSLNDYEQYF.